Included here is one TCR beta chain sequence, with context. The sample belongs to a study of cytomegalovirus exposure and HLA in healthy donors. Germline V gene sequence: CDR1 SQVTM, CDR2 ANQGSEA. V lost 7 bases and J lost 5, with 12 bases in between. This CDR3 has 11 residues. Profiling relied on immunoSEQ multiplex PCR, and the TCRdb table lists in-frame clones only, not all of them. The sample shows 200,000 to 250,000 clones, around 90% of them seen only once. The receptor's source is a woman aged 18 to 35 in good health and CMV-seropositive. J is TRBJ2-7 and V is TRBV29-1, with a weak D call TRBD2 (5 bases). The material sequenced was PBMCs. Here the CDR3 reads CSAVSGNEQYF. For the CDR3, the DNA is TGCAGCGCCGTCTCGGGGAACGAGCAGTACTTC.